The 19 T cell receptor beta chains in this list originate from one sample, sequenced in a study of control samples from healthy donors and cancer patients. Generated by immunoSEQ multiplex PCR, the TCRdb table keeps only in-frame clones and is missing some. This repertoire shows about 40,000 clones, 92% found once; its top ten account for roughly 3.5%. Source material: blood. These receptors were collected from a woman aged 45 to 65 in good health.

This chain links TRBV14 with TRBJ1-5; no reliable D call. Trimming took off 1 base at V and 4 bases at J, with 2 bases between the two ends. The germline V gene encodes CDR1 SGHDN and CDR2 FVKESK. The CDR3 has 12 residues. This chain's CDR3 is CASSQGNQPQHF. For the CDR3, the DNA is TGTGCCAGCAGCCAAGGAAATCAGCCCCAGCATTTT.

DNA of the CDR3: TGCAGTGCTAGGCGGGGCCCCGAGCAGTACTTC. Amino acid sequence: CSARRGPEQYF. J is TRBJ2-7 and V is TRBV20-1, with TRBD2 as a possible D gene (6 bases). Trimming cost V 3 bases and J 6 bases, with 9 bases left between them. Germline lookup yields CDR1 DFQATT and CDR2 SNEGSKA (reference sequence). CDR3 length: 11 amino acids.

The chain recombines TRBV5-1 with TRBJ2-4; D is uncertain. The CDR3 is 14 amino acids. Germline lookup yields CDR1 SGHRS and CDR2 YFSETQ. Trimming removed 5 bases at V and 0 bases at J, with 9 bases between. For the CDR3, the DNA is TGCGCCAGCAGTTTAGGGATAGCCAAAAACATTCAGTACTTC. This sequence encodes CASSLGIAKNIQYF.

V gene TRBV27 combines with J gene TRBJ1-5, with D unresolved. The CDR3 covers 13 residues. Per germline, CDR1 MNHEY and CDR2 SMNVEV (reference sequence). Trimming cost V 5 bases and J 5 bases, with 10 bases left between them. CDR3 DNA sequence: TGTGCCAGCAGTCAAAATATATATCAGCCCCAGCATTTT. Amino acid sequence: CASSQNIYQPQHF.

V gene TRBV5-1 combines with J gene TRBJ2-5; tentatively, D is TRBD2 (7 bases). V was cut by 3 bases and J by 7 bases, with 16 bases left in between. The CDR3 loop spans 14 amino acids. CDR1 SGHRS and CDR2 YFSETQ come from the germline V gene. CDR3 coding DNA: TGCGCCAGCAGCTCTTCTGGGGGGGCCTTGACCCAGTACTTC. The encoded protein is CASSSSGGALTQYF.

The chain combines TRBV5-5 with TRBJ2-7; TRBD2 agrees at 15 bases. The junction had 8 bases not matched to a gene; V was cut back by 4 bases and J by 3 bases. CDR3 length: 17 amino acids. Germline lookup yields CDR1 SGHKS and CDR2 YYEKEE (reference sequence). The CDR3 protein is CASSQDLGLAGGYEQYF. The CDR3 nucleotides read TGTGCCAGCAGCCAAGACCTGGGACTAGCGGGGGGCTACGAGCAGTACTTC.

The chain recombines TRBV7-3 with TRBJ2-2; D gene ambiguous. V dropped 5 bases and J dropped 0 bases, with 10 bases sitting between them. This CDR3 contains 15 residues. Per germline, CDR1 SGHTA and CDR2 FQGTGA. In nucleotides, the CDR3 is TGTGCCAGCAGCCAGAATTGGGCGAACACCGGGGAGCTGTTTTTT. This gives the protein CASSQNWANTGELFF. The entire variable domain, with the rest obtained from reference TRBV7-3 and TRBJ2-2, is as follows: GAGVSQTPSNKVTEKGKYVELRCDPISGHTALYWYRQSLGQGPEFLIYFQGTGAADDSGLPNDRFFAVRPEGSVSTLKIQRTERGDSAVYLCASSQNWANTGELFFGEGSRLTVL.

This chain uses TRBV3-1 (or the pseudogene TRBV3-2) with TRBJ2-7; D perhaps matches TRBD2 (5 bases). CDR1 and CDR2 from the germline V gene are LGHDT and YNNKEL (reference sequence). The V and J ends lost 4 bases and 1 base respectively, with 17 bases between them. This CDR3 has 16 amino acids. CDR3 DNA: TGTGCCAGCAGCCCTACCGGGGAGACCGGATCCTACGAGCAGTACTTC. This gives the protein CASSPTGETGSYEQYF.

In DNA form, the CDR3 reads TGTGCCAGTACGGTCCCCCCCTCACAGTCGCCCATGAACACTGAAGCTTTCTTT. This sequence encodes CASTVPPSQSPMNTEAFF. The chain joins TRBV19 to TRBJ1-1; D is uncertain. The CDR3 contains 18 residues. Germline V gives CDR1 LNHDA, CDR2 SQIVND (reference sequence). The V gene lost 7 bases and the J gene lost 0 bases, with 24 bases spanning the gap.

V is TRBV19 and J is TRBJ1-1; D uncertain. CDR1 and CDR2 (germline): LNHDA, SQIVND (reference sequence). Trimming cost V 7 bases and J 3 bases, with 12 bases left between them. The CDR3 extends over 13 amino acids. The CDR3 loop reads CASTRQRYTEAFF. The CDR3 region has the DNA TGTGCCAGTACGCGGCAGCGGTACACTGAAGCTTTCTTT.

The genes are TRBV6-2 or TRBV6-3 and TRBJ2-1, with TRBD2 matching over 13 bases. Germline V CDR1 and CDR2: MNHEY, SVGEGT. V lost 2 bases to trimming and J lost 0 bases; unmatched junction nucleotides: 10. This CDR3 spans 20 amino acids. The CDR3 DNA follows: TGTGCCAGCAGTTACCCTGGGACTAGCGGGGCTCCTAGCTCCTACAATGAGCAGTTCTTC. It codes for CASSYPGTSGAPSSYNEQFF.

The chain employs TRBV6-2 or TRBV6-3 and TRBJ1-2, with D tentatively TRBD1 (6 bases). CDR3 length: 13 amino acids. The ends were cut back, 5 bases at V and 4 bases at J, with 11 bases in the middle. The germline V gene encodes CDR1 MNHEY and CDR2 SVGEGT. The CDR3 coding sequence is TGTGCCAGCAGTCTTACAGGGCTCTATGGCTACACCTTC. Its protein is CASSLTGLYGYTF.

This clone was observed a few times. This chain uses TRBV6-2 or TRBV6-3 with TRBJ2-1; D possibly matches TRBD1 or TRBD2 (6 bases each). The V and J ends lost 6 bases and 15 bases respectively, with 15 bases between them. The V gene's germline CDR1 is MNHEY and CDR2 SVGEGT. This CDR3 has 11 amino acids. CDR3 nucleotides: TGTGCCAGCAGCCGGGGCTCGGGGGCGTTCTTC. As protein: CASSRGSGAFF.

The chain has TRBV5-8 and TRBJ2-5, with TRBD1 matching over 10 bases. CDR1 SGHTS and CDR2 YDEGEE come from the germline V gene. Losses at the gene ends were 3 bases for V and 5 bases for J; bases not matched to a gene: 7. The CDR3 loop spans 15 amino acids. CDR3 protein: CASSSRTGGVETQYF. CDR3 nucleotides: TGTGCCAGCAGCTCTCGGACAGGGGGTGTGGAGACCCAGTACTTC.

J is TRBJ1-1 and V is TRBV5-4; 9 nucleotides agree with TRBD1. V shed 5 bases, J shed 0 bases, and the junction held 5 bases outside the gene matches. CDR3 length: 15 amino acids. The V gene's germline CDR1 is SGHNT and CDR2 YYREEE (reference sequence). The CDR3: CASRPTGGLNTEAFF. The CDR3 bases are TGTGCCAGCAGGCCGACAGGGGGGTTGAACACTGAAGCTTTCTTT.

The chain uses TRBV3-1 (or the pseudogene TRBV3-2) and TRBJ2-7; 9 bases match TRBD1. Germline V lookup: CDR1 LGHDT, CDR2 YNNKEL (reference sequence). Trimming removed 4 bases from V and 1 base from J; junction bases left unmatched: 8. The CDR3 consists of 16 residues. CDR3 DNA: TGTGCCAGCAGCCGGGACGGACAGGGGACTTCCTACGAGCAGTACTTC. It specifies CASSRDGQGTSYEQYF.

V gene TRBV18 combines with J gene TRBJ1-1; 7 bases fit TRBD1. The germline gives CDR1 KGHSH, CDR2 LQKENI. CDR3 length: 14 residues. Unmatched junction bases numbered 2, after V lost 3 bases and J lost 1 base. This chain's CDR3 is CASSPAGGNTEAFF. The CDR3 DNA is TGTGCCAGCTCACCCGCAGGGGGGAACACTGAAGCTTTCTTT.

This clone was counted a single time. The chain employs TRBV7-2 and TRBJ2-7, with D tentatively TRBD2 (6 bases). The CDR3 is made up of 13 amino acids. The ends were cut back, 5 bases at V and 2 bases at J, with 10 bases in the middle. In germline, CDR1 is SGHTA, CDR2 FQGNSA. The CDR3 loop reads CASSRTNTYEQYF. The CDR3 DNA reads TGTGCCAGCAGCCGGACTAATACCTACGAGCAGTACTTC.

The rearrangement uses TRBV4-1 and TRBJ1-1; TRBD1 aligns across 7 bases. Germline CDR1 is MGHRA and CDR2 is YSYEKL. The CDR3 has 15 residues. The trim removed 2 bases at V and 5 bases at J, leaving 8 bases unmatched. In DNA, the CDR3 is TGCGCCAGCAGCCAACCGACAGGGCGGGGTACTGAAGCTTTCTTT. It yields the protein CASSQPTGRGTEAFF.